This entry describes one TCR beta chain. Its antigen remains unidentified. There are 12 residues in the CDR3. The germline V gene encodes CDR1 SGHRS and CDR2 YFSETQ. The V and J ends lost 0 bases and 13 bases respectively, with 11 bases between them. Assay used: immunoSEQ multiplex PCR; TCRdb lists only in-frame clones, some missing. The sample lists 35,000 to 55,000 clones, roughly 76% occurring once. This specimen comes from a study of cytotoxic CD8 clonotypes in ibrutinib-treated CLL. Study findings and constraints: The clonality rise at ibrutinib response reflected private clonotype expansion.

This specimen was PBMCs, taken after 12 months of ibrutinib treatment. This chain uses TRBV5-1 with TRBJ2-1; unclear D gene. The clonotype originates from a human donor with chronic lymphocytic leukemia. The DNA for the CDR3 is TGCGCCAGCAGCTTGGCCCTCGATATTCAGTTCTTC. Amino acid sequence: CASSLALDIQFF.